These T cell receptor beta chains were read from a single sample in a study of T cell responses to AZD1222 COVID-19 vaccine. This table comes from immunoSEQ multiplex PCR, and its TCRdb copy is limited to in-frame clones, with some not included. Altogether about 150,000 clones are present, roughly four fifths being singletons, with the ten largest covering around 4.3%. Sample: peripheral blood, taken on day 0 of MenACWY control vaccination. These receptors originate from an adult in good health. The CDR3 runs from the conserved cysteine through the conserved F or W. The order of the fields is D gene, clone size, J gene, V gene, CDR3 protein, CDR3 DNA. A D gene is named only where the DNA matches it firmly. Rows may omit the clone size; those that give it use once, few, many or a size class.

D: NA
size: NA
J: TRBJ2-7
V: TRBV6-5
CDR3: CASSWGNGAEQYF
DNA: TGTGCCAGCTCTTGGGGAAACGGCGCCGAGCAGTACTTC

D: NA
size: NA
J: TRBJ2-5
V: TRBV4-2
CDR3: CASSQEWTGLGQETQYF
DNA: TGTGCCAGCAGCCAAGAGTGGACGGGGCTGGGCCAAGAGACCCAGTACTTC

D: NA
size: NA
J: TRBJ1-3
V: TRBV7-9
CDR3: CASSMDGSSGNTIYF
DNA: TGTGCCAGCAGCATGGACGGGAGCTCTGGAAACACCATATATTTT

D: NA
size: once
J: TRBJ2-3
V: TRBV3-1/TRBV3-2
CDR3: CASSQEIRGSQYF
DNA: TGTGCCAGCAGCCAAGAGATTCGGGGCTCGCAGTATTTT

D: TRBD1
size: few
J: TRBJ2-3
V: TRBV7-9
CDR3: CASSEDRGTDTQYF
DNA: TGTGCCAGCAGCGAAGACAGGGGAACAGATACGCAGTATTTT

D: NA
size: NA
J: TRBJ1-1
V: TRBV10-3
CDR3: CATTQGMNTEAFF
DNA: TGTGCCACAACACAAGGGATGAACACTGAAGCTTTCTTT

D: NA
size: NA
J: TRBJ1-3
V: TRBV6-5
CDR3: CASSYEGSSGNTIYF
DNA: TGTGCCAGCAGTTATGAAGGCAGCTCTGGAAACACCATATATTTT

D: NA
size: NA
J: TRBJ1-2
V: TRBV27
CDR3: CASSFHGNNYGYTF
DNA: TGTGCCAGCAGTTTCCACGGGAATAACTATGGCTACACCTTC

D: NA
size: once
J: TRBJ2-3
V: TRBV5-1
CDR3: CASSPSDHLDTQYF
DNA: TGCGCCAGCAGCCCCTCGGACCACTTGGATACGCAGTATTTT

D: NA
size: NA
J: TRBJ2-3
V: TRBV9
CDR3: CASSVVPTSTDTQYF
DNA: TGTGCCAGCAGCGTAGTTCCAACGAGCACAGATACGCAGTATTTT

D: TRBD1
size: NA
J: TRBJ1-2
V: TRBV6-5
CDR3: CASSYNGQGTYGYTF
DNA: TGTGCCAGCAGTTACAACGGACAGGGGACCTATGGCTACACCTTC

D: NA
size: NA
J: TRBJ2-7
V: TRBV6-5
CDR3: CASSLLVSSYEQYF
DNA: TGTGCCAGCTCCCTCCTAGTGAGCTCCTACGAGCAGTACTTC

D: TRBD1
size: NA
J: TRBJ1-1
V: TRBV5-1
CDR3: CASSLVGGGPGTEAFF
DNA: TGCGCCAGCAGCTTGGTAGGGGGCGGGCCGGGGACTGAAGCTTTCTTT

D: TRBD1
size: once
J: TRBJ1-2
V: TRBV2
CDR3: CASGQGGYGYTF
DNA: TGTGCCAGCGGACAGGGCGGCTATGGCTACACCTTC

D: TRBD1
size: NA
J: TRBJ1-1
V: TRBV7-3
CDR3: CASSLQGATEAFF
DNA: TGTGCCAGCAGCTTACAGGGGGCCACTGAAGCTTTCTTT

D: NA
size: NA
J: TRBJ1-1
V: TRBV2
CDR3: CASTLPSGDMNTEAFF
DNA: TGTGCCAGCACCCTACCCAGCGGAGACATGAACACTGAAGCTTTCTTT

D: NA
size: NA
J: TRBJ2-4
V: TRBV19
CDR3: CASSIEARGIQYF
DNA: TGTGCCAGTAGTATAGAAGCCAGAGGCATTCAGTACTTC

D: NA
size: NA
J: TRBJ2-5
V: TRBV15
CDR3: CATSSRGGGETQYF
DNA: TGTGCCACCAGCAGTAGGGGGGGCGGGGAGACCCAGTACTTC

D: TRBD1
size: NA
J: TRBJ1-1
V: TRBV11-2
CDR3: CASSLVGGTGREAFF
DNA: TGTGCCAGCAGCTTAGTAGGAGGGACAGGGCGAGAAGCTTTCTTT

D: NA
size: NA
J: TRBJ2-5
V: TRBV2
CDR3: CASSEGWATRQTQYF
DNA: TGTGCCAGCAGTGAGGGGTGGGCAACTAGGCAGACCCAGTACTTC

D: NA
size: NA
J: TRBJ1-4
V: TRBV5-4
CDR3: CASSGGHATNEKLFF
DNA: TGTGCCAGCAGCGGGGGTCATGCAACTAATGAAAAACTGTTTTTT

D: TRBD1
size: NA
J: TRBJ1-5
V: TRBV27
CDR3: CASSLTGNQPQHF
DNA: TGTGCCAGCAGTTTGACAGGGAATCAGCCCCAGCATTTT

D: NA
size: NA
J: TRBJ1-6
V: TRBV6-5
CDR3: CASQQGYGNSPLHF
DNA: TGTGCCAGCCAGCAGGGTTACGGTAATTCACCCCTCCACTTT

D: NA
size: NA
J: TRBJ2-1
V: TRBV5-1
CDR3: CASSLLEGAGGEQFF
DNA: TGCGCCAGCAGCTTGCTGGAGGGGGCGGGTGGTGAGCAGTTCTTC

D: TRBD1
size: NA
J: TRBJ1-1
V: TRBV2
CDR3: CASSYDRENTEAFF
DNA: TGTGCCAGCAGTTATGACAGGGAGAACACTGAAGCTTTCTTT

D: NA
size: once
J: TRBJ2-1
V: TRBV19
CDR3: CASSIGQGPYNEQFF
DNA: TGTGCCAGTAGTATTGGGCAGGGCCCCTACAATGAGCAGTTCTTC

D: NA
size: once
J: TRBJ1-2
V: TRBV5-8
CDR3: CASSLDNQAGTF
DNA: TGTGCCAGCAGCTTAGATAATCAGGCGGGGACCTTC

D: NA
size: NA
J: TRBJ1-6
V: TRBV27
CDR3: CASSSSLGAYNSPLHF
DNA: TGTGCCAGCAGTTCCTCCCTTGGGGCCTATAATTCACCCCTCCACTTT

D: TRBD2
size: NA
J: TRBJ2-3
V: TRBV24-1
CDR3: CATSTSGGTDTQYF
DNA: TGTGCCACCTCTACTAGCGGGGGCACAGATACGCAGTATTTT